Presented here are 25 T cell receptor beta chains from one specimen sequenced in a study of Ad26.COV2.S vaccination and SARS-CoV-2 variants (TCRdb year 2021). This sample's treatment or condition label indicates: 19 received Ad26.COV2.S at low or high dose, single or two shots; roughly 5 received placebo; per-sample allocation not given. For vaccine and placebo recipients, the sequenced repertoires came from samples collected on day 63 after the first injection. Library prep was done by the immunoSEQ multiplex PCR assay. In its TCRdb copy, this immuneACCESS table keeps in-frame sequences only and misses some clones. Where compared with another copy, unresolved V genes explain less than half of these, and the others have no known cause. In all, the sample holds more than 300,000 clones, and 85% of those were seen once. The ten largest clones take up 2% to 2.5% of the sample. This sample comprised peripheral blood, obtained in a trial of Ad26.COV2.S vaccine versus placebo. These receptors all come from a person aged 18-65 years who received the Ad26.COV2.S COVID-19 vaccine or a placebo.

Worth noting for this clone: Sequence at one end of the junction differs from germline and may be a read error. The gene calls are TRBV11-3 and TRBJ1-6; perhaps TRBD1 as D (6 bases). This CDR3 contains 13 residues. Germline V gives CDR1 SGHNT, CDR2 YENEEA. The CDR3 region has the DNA TGTGCCAGCAGCGTAGAACAGGGAAACCCCCTCCACTTT. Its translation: CASSVEQGNPLHF.

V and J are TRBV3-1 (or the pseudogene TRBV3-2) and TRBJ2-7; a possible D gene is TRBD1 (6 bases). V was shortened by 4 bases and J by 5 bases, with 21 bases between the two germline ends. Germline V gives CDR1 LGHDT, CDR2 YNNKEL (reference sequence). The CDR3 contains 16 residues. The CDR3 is CASSPVVGSGVDEQYF. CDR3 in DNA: TGTGCCAGCAGCCCAGTTGTAGGGTCAGGGGTTGACGAGCAGTACTTC.

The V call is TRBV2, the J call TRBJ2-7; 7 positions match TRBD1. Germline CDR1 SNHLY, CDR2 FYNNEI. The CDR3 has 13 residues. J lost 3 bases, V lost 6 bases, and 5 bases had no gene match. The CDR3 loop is CASRGTDYYEQYF. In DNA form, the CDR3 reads TGTGCCAGCAGGGGGACAGACTACTACGAGCAGTACTTC.

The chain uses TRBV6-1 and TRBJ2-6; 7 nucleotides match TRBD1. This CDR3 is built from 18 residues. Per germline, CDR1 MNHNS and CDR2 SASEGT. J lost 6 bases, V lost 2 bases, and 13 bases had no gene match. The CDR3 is CASSEFGTALWSANVLTF. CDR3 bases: TGTGCCAGCAGTGAATTCGGGACAGCCCTCTGGTCGGCCAACGTCCTGACTTTC.

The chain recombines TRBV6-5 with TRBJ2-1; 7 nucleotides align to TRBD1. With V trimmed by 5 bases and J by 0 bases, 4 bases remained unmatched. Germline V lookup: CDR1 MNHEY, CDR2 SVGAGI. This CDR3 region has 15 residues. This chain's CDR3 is CASSLQGSSYNEQFF. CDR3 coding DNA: TGTGCCAGCAGTCTACAGGGGAGCTCCTACAATGAGCAGTTCTTC.

In DNA form, the CDR3 reads TGTGCCAGCAGTTATAACAGGGCGAACACTGAAGCTTTCTTT. This translates into CASSYNRANTEAFF. This chain links TRBV6-6 with TRBJ1-1, with D possibly TRBD1 on 6 matching bases. CDR3 size: 14 residues. The germline V gene has CDR1 MNHNY and CDR2 SVGAGI (reference sequence). With 3 bases removed from V and 1 base from J, the gap between germline ends came to 9 bases.

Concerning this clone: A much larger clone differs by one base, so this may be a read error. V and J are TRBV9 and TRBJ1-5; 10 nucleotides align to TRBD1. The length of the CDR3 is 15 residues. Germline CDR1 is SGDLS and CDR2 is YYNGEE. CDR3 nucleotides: TGTGCCAGCAGCCCGTCGACAGGGGGCTATCAGCTCCAGCATTTT. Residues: CASSPSTGGYQLQHF.

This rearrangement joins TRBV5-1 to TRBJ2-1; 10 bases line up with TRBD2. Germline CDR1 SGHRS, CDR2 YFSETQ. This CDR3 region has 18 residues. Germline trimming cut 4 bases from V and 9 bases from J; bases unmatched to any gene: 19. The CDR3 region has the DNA TGCGCCAGCAGCCAAACGCGCGCTATAGCGGGGGGCGTGGGTGAGCAGTTCTTC. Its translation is CASSQTRAIAGGVGEQFF.

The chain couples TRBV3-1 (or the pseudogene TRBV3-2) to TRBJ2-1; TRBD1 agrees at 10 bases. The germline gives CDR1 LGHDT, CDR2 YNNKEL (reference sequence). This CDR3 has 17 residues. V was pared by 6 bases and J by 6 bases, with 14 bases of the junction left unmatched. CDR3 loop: CASSNGRQGALANEQFF. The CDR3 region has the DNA TGTGCCAGCAGTAACGGAAGACAGGGGGCCCTGGCCAATGAGCAGTTCTTC.

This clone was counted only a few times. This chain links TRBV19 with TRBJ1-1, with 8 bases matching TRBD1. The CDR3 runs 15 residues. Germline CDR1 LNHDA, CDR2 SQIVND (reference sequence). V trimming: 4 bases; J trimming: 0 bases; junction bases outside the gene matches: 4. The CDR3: CASSTRQGMNTEAFF. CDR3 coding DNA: TGTGCCAGTAGTACCCGACAGGGGATGAACACTGAAGCTTTCTTT.

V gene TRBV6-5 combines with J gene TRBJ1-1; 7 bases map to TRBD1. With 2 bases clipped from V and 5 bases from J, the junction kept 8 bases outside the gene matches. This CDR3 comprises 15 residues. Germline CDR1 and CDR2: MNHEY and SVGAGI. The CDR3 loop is CASSYEADRDTEAFF. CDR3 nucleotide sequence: TGTGCCAGCAGTTACGAAGCCGACAGGGATACTGAAGCTTTCTTT.

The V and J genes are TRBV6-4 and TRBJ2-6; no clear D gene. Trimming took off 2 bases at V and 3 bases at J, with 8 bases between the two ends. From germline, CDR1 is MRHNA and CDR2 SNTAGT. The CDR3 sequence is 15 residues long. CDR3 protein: CASSDGSFGANVLTF. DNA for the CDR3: TGTGCCAGCAGTGACGGTTCGTTTGGGGCCAACGTCCTGACTTTC.

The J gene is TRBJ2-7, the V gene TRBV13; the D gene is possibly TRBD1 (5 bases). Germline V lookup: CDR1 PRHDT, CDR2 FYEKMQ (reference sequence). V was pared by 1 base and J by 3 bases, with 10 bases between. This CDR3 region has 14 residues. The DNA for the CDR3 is TGTGCCAGCAGCTTAGAGGGCAGGGACTACGAGCAGTACTTC. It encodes CASSLEGRDYEQYF.

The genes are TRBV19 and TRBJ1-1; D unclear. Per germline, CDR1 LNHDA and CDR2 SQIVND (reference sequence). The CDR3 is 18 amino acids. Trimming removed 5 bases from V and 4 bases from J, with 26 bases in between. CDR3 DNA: TGTGCCAGTAGTTGGTCCGGACCGGCCTTCCGTACGAGCACTGAAGCTTTCTTT. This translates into CASSWSGPAFRTSTEAFF.

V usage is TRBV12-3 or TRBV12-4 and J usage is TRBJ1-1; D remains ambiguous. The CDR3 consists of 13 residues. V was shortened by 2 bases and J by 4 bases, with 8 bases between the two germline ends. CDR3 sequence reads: CASSLKVGTEAFF. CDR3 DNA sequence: TGTGCCAGCAGTTTAAAGGTGGGCACTGAAGCTTTCTTT.

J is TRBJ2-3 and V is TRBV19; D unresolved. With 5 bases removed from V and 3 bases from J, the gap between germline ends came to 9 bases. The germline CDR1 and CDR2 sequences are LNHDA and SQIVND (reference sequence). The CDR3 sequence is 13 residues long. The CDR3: CASSGVWTDTQYF. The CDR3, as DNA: TGTGCCAGTAGTGGGGTTTGGACAGATACGCAGTATTTT.

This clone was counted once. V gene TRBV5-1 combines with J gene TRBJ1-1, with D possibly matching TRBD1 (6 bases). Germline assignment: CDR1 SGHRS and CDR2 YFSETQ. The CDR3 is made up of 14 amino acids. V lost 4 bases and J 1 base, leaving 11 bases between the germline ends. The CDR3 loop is CASSKVGANTEAFF. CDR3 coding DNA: TGCGCCAGCAGCAAAGTGGGGGCGAACACTGAAGCTTTCTTT.

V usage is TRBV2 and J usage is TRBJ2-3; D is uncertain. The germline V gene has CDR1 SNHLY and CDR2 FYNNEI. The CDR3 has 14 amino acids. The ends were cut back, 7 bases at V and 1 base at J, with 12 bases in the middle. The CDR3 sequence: CASMVTRGTDTQYF. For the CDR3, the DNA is TGTGCCAGCATGGTTACCCGGGGCACAGATACGCAGTATTTT.

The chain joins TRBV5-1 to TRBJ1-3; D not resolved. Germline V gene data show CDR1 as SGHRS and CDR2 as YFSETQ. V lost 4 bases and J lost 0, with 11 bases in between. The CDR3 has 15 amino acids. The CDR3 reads CASSAGLRSGNTIYF. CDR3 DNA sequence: TGCGCCAGCAGCGCTGGACTGCGCTCTGGAAACACCATATATTTT.

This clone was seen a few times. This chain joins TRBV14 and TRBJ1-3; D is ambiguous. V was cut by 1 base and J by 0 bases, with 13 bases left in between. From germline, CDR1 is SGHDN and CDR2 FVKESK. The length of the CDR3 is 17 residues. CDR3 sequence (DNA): TGTGCCAGCAGCCAAGGACGACCGGGCCTCTCTGGAAACACCATATATTTT. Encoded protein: CASSQGRPGLSGNTIYF.

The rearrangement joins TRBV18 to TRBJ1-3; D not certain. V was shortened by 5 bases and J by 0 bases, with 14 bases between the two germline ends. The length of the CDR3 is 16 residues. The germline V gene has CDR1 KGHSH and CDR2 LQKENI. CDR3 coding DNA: TGTGCCAGCTCATCGACCGAGGGCGCCTCTGGAAACACCATATATTTT. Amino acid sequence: CASSSTEGASGNTIYF. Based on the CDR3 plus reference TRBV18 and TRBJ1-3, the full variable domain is NAGVMQNPRHLVRRRGQEARLRCSPMKGHSHVYWYRQLPEEGLKFMVYLQKENIIDESGMPKERFSAEFPKEGPSILRIQQVVRGDSAAYFCASSSTEGASGNTIYFGEGSWLTVV.

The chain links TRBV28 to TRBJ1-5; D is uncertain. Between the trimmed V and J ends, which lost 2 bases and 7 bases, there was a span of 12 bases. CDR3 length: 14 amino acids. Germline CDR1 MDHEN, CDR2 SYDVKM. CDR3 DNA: TGTGCCAGCAGTTTAATGAACATGCAGCAGCCCCAGCATTTT. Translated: CASSLMNMQQPQHF. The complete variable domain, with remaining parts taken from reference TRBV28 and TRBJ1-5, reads DVKVTQSSRYLVKRTGEKVFLECVQDMDHENMFWYRQDPGLGLRLIYFSYDVKMKEKGDIPEGYSVSREKKERFSLILESASTNQTSMYLCASSLMNMQQPQHFGDGTRLSIL.

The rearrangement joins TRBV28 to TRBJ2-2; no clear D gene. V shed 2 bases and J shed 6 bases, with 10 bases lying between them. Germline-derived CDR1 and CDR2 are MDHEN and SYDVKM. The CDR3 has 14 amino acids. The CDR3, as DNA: TGTGCCAGCAGTTTAATTGAAAAACCCGGGGAGCTGTTTTTT. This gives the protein CASSLIEKPGELFF.

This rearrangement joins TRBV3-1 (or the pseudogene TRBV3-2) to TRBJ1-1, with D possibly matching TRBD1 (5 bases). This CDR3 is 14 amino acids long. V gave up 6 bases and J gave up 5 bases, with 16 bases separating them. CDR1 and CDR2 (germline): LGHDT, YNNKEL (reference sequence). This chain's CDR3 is CASRSIGGGTEAFF. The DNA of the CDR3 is TGTGCCAGCAGGTCTATCGGGGGAGGTACTGAAGCTTTCTTT.

CDR3 sequence: CASSAAGTQGPYTF. The CDR3, as DNA: TGTGCCAGCAGCGCCGCCGGGACGCAGGGTCCCTACACCTTC. V is TRBV9 and J is TRBJ1-2; a possible D gene is TRBD1 (5 bases). The CDR3 is 14 residues long. Germline assignment: CDR1 SGDLS and CDR2 YYNGEE. Trimming stripped 3 bases from V and 10 bases from J, with 19 bases between.